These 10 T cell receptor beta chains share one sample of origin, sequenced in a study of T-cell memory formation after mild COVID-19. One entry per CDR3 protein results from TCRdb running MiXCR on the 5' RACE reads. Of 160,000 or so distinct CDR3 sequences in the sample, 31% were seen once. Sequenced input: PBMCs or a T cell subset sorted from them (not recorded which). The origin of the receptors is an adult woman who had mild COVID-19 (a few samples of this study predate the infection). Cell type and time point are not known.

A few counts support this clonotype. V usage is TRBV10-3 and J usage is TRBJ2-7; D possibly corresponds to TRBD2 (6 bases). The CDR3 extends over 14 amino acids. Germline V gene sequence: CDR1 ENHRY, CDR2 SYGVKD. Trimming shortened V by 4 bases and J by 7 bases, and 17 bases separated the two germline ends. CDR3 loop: CAISVGGPRSEQYF. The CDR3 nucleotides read TGTGCCATCAGTGTAGGAGGGCCTAGGAGTGAGCAGTACTTC.

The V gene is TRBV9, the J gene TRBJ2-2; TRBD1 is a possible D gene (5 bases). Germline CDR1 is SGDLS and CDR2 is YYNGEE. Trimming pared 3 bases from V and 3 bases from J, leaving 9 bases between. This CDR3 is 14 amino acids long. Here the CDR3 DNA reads TGTGCCAGCAGCGATACAGGTGACACCGGGGAGCTGTTTTTT. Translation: CASSDTGDTGELFF.

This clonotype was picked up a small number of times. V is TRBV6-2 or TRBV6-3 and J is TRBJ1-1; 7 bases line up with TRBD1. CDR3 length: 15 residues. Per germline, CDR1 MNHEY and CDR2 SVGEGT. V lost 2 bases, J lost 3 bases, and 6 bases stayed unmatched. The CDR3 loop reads CASSYGGGGYTEAFF. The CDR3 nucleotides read TGTGCCAGCAGTTACGGAGGGGGCGGATACACTGAAGCTTTCTTT.

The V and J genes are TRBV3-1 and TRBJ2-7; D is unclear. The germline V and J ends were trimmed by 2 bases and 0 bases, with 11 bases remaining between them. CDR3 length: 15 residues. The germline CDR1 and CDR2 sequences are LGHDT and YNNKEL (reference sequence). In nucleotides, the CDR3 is TGTGCCAGCAGCCAATCTGGGATGGGCTCCTACGAGCAGTACTTC. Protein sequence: CASSQSGMGSYEQYF.

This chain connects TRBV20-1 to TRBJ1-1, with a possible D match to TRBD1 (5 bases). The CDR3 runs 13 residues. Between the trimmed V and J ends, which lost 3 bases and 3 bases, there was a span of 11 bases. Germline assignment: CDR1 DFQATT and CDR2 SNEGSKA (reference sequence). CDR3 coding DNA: TGCAGTGCTAGTGAGGGGCGCGACACTGAAGCTTTCTTT. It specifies CSASEGRDTEAFF.

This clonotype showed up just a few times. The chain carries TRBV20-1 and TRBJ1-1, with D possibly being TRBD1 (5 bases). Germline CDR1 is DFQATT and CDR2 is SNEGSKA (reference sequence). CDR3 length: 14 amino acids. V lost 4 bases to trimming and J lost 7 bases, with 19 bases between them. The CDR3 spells CSANRQGRFGEAFF. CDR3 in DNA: TGCAGTGCTAACAGGCAAGGGAGGTTTGGTGAAGCTTTCTTT.

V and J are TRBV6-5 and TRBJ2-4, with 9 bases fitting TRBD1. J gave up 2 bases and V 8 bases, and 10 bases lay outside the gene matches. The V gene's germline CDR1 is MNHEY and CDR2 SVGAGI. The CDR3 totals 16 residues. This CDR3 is CASASDRGTPKNIQYF. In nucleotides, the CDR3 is TGTGCCAGCGCTTCGGACAGGGGAACTCCCAAAAACATTCAGTACTTC.

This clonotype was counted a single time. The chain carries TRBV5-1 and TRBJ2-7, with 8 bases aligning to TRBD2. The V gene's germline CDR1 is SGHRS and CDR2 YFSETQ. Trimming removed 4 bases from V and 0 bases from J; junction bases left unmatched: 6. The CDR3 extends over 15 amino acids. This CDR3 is CASSGLAGSSYEQYF. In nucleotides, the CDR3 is TGCGCCAGCAGCGGATTAGCGGGGAGCTCCTACGAGCAGTACTTC.

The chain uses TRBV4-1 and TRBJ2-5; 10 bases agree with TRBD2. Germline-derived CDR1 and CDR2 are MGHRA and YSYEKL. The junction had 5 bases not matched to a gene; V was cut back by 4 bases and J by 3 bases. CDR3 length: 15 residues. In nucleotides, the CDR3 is TGCGCCAGCAGCCGCGACGGACTAGCGGAAGAGACCCAGTACTTC. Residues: CASSRDGLAEETQYF.

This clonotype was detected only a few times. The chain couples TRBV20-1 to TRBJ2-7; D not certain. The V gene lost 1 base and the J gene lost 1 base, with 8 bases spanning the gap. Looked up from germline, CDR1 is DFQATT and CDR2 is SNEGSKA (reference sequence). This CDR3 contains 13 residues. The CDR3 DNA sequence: TGCAGTGCTAGAGTAGCTGTATCCTACGAGCAGTACTTC. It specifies CSARVAVSYEQYF.